This T cell receptor beta chain was profiled in a study of T cell responses to AZD1222 COVID-19 vaccine. Study-wide results and limits: No day 14 peak samples; only post-peak repertoires were characterized. Mostly white British, mostly female donors; authors suggested clonal diversity may be underestimated. Breadth and depth of Spike-specific TCRs rose after two AZD1222 doses.

In regard to this clone: Its antigen is not identified.

Only in-frame clones appear in the TCRdb table, and some are missing; sequencing was by immunoSEQ multiplex PCR. The repertoire holds 100,000 to 110,000 clones, with roughly 89% as singletons. CDR3 size: 15 residues. Germline CDR1 reads MNHEY; CDR2 reads SVGAGI. Trimming removed 3 bases from V and 11 bases from J, with 22 bases in between. The TCR sequence derives from an adult in good health. The rearrangement uses TRBV6-5 and TRBJ1-1; D perhaps matches TRBD1 (5 bases). This specimen consisted of peripheral blood, obtained on day 0 of AZD1222 vaccination. The CDR3 loop is CASSYTGDLRSGAFF. The CDR3 DNA follows: TGTGCCAGCAGTTATACCGGGGACCTTCGATCGGGTGCTTTCTTT.